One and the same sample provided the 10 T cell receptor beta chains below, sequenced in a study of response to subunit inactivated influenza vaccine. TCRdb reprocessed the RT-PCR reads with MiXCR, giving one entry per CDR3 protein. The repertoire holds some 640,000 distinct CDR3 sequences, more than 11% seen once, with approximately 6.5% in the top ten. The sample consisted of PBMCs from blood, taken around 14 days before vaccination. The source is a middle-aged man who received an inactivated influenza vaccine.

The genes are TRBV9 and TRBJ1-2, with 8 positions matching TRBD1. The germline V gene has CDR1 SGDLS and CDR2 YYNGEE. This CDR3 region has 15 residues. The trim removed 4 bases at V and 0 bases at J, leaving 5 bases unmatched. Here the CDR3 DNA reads TGTGCCAGCAGCCAGGGGGCTCTTCCTAACTATGGCTACACCTTC. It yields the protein CASSQGALPNYGYTF. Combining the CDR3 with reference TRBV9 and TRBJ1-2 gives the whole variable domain DSGVTQTPKHLITATGQRVTLRCSPRSGDLSVYWYQQSLDQGLQFLIQYYNGEERAKGNILERFSAQQFPDLHSELNLSSLELGDSALYFCASSQGALPNYGYTFGSGTRLTVV.

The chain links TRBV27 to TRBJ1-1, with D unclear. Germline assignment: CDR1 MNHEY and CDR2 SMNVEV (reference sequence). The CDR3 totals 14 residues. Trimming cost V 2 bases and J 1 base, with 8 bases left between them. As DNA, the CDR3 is TGTGCCAGCAGTTTAGAAGTACGGAACACTGAAGCTTTCTTT. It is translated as CASSLEVRNTEAFF.

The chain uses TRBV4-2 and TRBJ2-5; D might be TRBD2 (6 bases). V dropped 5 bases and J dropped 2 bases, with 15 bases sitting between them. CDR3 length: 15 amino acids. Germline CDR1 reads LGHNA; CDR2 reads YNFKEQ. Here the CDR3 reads CASSEVVGLQETQYF. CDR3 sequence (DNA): TGTGCCAGCAGCGAAGTCGTAGGACTACAAGAGACCCAGTACTTC.

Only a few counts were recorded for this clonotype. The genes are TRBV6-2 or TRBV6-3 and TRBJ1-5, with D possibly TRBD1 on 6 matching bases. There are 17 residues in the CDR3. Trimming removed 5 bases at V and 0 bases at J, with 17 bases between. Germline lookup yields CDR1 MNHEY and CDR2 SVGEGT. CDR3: CASSTGSPPYSNQPQHF. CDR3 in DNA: TGTGCCAGCAGTACAGGGTCTCCGCCTTATAGCAATCAGCCCCAGCATTTT.

The CDR3 coding sequence is TGTGCCACCGGTACTCCGGGGTCGGGCGGGGAGCTGTTTTTT. Translating gives CATGTPGSGGELFF. The chain carries TRBV24-1 and TRBJ2-2; tentative D call: TRBD2 (5 bases). V gave up 9 bases and J gave up 7 bases, with 17 bases separating them. CDR1 KGHDR and CDR2 SFDVKD come from the germline V gene. The CDR3 runs to 14 residues.

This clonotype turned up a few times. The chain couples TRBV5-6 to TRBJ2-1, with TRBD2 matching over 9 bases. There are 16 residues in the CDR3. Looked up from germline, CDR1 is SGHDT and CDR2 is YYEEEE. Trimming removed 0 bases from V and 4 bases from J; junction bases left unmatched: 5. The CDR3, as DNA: TGTGCCAGCAGCTTGGAGGCGACTAGCGGTTACAATGAGCAGTTCTTC. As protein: CASSLEATSGYNEQFF.

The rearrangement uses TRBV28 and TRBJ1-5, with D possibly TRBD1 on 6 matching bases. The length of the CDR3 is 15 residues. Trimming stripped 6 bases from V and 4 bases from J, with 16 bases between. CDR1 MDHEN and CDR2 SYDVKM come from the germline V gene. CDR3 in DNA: TGTGCCAGCAGCCCCGGGGGGCGACGGAATCAGCCCCAGCATTTT. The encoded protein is CASSPGGRRNQPQHF.

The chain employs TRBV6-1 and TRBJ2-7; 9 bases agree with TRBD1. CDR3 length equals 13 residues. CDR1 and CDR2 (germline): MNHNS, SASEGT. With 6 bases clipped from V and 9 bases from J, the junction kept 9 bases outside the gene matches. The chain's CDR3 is CASRPGQGPPQYF. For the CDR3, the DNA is TGTGCCAGCAGACCCGGACAGGGGCCACCGCAGTACTTC.

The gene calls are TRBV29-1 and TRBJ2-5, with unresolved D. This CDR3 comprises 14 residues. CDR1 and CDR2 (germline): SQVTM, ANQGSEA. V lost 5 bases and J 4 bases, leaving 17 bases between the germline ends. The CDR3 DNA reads TGCAGCGTTAAGAGATACTCAATTGGAGAGACCCAGTACTTC. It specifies CSVKRYSIGETQYF.

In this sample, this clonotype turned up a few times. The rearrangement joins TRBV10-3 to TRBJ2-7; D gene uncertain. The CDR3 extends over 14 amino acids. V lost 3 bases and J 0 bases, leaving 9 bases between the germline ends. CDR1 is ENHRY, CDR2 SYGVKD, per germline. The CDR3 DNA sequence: TGTGCCATCAGTGACGGAATGAGCTCCTACGAGCAGTACTTC. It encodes CAISDGMSSYEQYF.